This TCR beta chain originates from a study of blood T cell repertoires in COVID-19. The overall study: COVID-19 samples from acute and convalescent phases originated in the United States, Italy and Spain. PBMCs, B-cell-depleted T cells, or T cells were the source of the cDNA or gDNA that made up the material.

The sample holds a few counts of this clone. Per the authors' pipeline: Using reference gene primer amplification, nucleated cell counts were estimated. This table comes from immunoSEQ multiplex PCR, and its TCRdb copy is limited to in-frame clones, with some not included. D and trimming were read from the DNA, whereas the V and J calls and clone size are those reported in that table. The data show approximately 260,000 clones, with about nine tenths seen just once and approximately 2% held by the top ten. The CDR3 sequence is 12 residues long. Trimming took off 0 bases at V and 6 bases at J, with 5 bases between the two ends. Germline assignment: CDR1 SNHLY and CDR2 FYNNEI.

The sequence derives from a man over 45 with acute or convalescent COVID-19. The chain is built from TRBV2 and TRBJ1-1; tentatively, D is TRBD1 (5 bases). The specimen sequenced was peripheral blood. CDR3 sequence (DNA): TGTGCCAGCAGTGAAGCAGGGGCTGAAGCTTTCTTT. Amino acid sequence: CASSEAGAEAFF.